A selection of T cell receptor beta chains follows, all from one sample in a study of T-cell memory formation after mild COVID-19. One entry per CDR3 protein, called by TCRdb with MiXCR from the 5' RACE reads. Here the sample spans roughly 510,000 distinct CDR3 sequences, around 16% being singletons. The sample consisted of PBMCs or a T cell subset sorted from them (not recorded which). These receptors came from an adult woman who had mild COVID-19 (a few samples of this study predate the infection). Cell type and time point are not known. Each CDR3 is given with its conserved first and last residue. A D gene is named only where the DNA matches it firmly. Clone size appears in some rows only: once, few, many, or a class for an expanded clone.

j_call: TRBJ1-1; d_call: NA; clone_size: few; v_call: TRBV15; cdr3_nt: TGTGCCACCAGCAGAGAATCGGGTGGTCTTGTGGCTTTCTTT; cdr3_aa: CATSRESGGLVAFF
j_call: TRBJ1-2; d_call: NA; clone_size: few; v_call: TRBV5-5; cdr3_nt: TGTGCCAGCAGCATCGGGGGCTTGAAGCTCGGCTACACCTTC; cdr3_aa: CASSIGGLKLGYTF
j_call: TRBJ2-3; d_call: TRBD2; clone_size: once; v_call: TRBV9; cdr3_nt: TGTGCCAGCAGCGTAGGTCTAGCGGGAGAAGGAAAAAATACGCAGTATTTT; cdr3_aa: CASSVGLAGEGKNTQYF
j_call: TRBJ1-3; d_call: NA; clone_size: few; v_call: TRBV5-1; cdr3_nt: TGCGCCAGCAGCCCCGGGGGGTCGGGTGGAAACACCATATATTTT; cdr3_aa: CASSPGGSGGNTIYF
j_call: TRBJ1-2; d_call: NA; clone_size: few; v_call: TRBV4-1; cdr3_nt: TGCGCCAGCAGCCAAGAGCAGGCTAACTATGGCTACACCTTC; cdr3_aa: CASSQEQANYGYTF
j_call: TRBJ2-3; d_call: TRBD2; clone_size: few; v_call: TRBV28; cdr3_nt: TGTGCCAGCAGGCCTCCGGGACTAGCCCGCACAGATACGCAGTATTTT; cdr3_aa: CASRPPGLARTDTQYF
j_call: TRBJ1-2; d_call: NA; clone_size: many; v_call: TRBV7-9; cdr3_nt: TGTGCCAGTAGTTCCGACTATGGCTACACCTTC; cdr3_aa: CASSSDYGYTF
j_call: TRBJ2-5; d_call: TRBD2; clone_size: many; v_call: TRBV20-1; cdr3_nt: TGCAGTGCTAAGACTAGCGGGGGGGCCTTGGAGACCCAGTACTTC; cdr3_aa: CSAKTSGGALETQYF
j_call: TRBJ2-1; d_call: NA; clone_size: NA; v_call: TRBV12-3/TRBV12-4; cdr3_nt: TGTGCCAGCAGTCCAGCGGTGTCTGGGGTCAACAATGAGCAGTTCTTC; cdr3_aa: CASSPAVSGVNNEQFF
j_call: TRBJ1-2; d_call: NA; clone_size: few; v_call: TRBV7-2; cdr3_nt: TGTGCCAGCAAACAGGACGGCAGATTCTATGGCTACACCTTC; cdr3_aa: CASKQDGRFYGYTF
j_call: TRBJ1-1; d_call: NA; clone_size: NA; v_call: TRBV20-1; cdr3_nt: TGCAGTGCTAGAGGTTTGTCAGCGAGGATGAACACTGAAGCTTTCTTT; cdr3_aa: CSARGLSARMNTEAFF
j_call: TRBJ2-5; d_call: NA; clone_size: NA; v_call: TRBV2; cdr3_nt: TGTGCCAGCAAGGCCCGGGTGAGGGAGACCCAGTACTTC; cdr3_aa: CASKARVRETQYF
j_call: TRBJ2-5; d_call: NA; clone_size: few; v_call: TRBV12-3/TRBV12-4; cdr3_nt: TGTGCCAGCAGTCCAGGACCCGGGCAAGAGACCCAGTACTTC; cdr3_aa: CASSPGPGQETQYF
j_call: TRBJ2-1; d_call: TRBD2; clone_size: few; v_call: TRBV6-2/TRBV6-3; cdr3_nt: TGTGCCAGCGCGGACAAGACTAGCGTGTACAATGAGCAGTTCTTC; cdr3_aa: CASADKTSVYNEQFF
j_call: TRBJ1-5; d_call: NA; clone_size: NA; v_call: TRBV6-2/TRBV6-3; cdr3_nt: TGTGCCAGCAGTTTCATTGGGATATCGCAGCCCCAGCATTTT; cdr3_aa: CASSFIGISQPQHF
j_call: TRBJ2-7; d_call: NA; clone_size: NA; v_call: TRBV12-3/TRBV12-4; cdr3_nt: TGTGCCAGCACCACCGGAGACAGACGCTCCTACGAGCAGTACTTC; cdr3_aa: CASTTGDRRSYEQYF
j_call: TRBJ2-4; d_call: NA; clone_size: NA; v_call: TRBV13; cdr3_nt: TGTGCCAGCAGCCGCGCCGGAGCCAAAAACATTCAGTACTTC; cdr3_aa: CASSRAGAKNIQYF
j_call: TRBJ2-3; d_call: TRBD1; clone_size: few; v_call: TRBV20-1; cdr3_nt: TGCAGTGGAGTGGACAGGGGTGGTACAGATACGCAGTATTTT; cdr3_aa: CSGVDRGGTDTQYF
j_call: TRBJ1-1; d_call: NA; clone_size: few; v_call: TRBV7-9; cdr3_nt: TGTGCCAGCAGCTTAGGTTGGCCGGTCGCGGCTTTCTTT; cdr3_aa: CASSLGWPVAAFF
j_call: TRBJ2-1; d_call: NA; clone_size: few; v_call: TRBV6-5; cdr3_nt: TGTGCCAGCAGTTACTCGGGAACTGTTGCCTACAATGAGCAGTTCTTC; cdr3_aa: CASSYSGTVAYNEQFF
j_call: TRBJ2-3; d_call: NA; clone_size: NA; v_call: TRBV7-3; cdr3_nt: TGTGCCAGCAGCTTAAACACGGGGGTTAGCACAGATACGCAGTATTTT; cdr3_aa: CASSLNTGVSTDTQYF
j_call: TRBJ2-7; d_call: NA; clone_size: NA; v_call: TRBV3-1; cdr3_nt: TGTGCCAGCAGCCAAGATCTGAGGGTACGCGAGCAGTACTTC; cdr3_aa: CASSQDLRVREQYF
j_call: TRBJ1-1; d_call: NA; clone_size: NA; v_call: TRBV12-3/TRBV12-4; cdr3_nt: TGTGCCAGCAGTTTCAGTGGTACCCCCGGAGCTTTCTTT; cdr3_aa: CASSFSGTPGAFF
j_call: TRBJ2-5; d_call: NA; clone_size: NA; v_call: TRBV6-4; cdr3_nt: TGTGCCAGCAGTGAAGGAAGAGGGGGGGTGGAGACCCAGTACTTC; cdr3_aa: CASSEGRGGVETQYF
j_call: TRBJ2-5; d_call: TRBD2; clone_size: once; v_call: TRBV24-1; cdr3_nt: TGTGCCACCAGTGACCCTACTAGCGGGAGGGAAGAGACCCAGTACTTC; cdr3_aa: CATSDPTSGREETQYF
j_call: TRBJ1-2; d_call: NA; clone_size: NA; v_call: TRBV15; cdr3_nt: TGTGCCACCAGCAGAGAATTTAACTATGGCTACACCTTC; cdr3_aa: CATSREFNYGYTF
j_call: TRBJ1-2; d_call: TRBD1; clone_size: NA; v_call: TRBV7-2; cdr3_nt: TGTGCCAGCAGCTACTCGACACAGGGGTTTAACTATGGCTACACCTTC; cdr3_aa: CASSYSTQGFNYGYTF
j_call: TRBJ2-2; d_call: NA; clone_size: NA; v_call: TRBV5-1; cdr3_nt: TGCGCCAGCAGCTTTGGACAGAGCCTACCCGGGGAGCTGTTTTTT; cdr3_aa: CASSFGQSLPGELFF
j_call: TRBJ2-2; d_call: TRBD2; clone_size: NA; v_call: TRBV6-2/TRBV6-3; cdr3_nt: TGTGCCAGCAGTTACCCCGGACTAGCGGGAGGGCCGTGGACCGGGGAGCTGTTTTTT; cdr3_aa: CASSYPGLAGGPWTGELFF
j_call: TRBJ2-1; d_call: NA; clone_size: NA; v_call: TRBV11-3; cdr3_nt: TGTGCCAGCAGCTTAAATAGGGAGCATGAGCAGTTCTTC; cdr3_aa: CASSLNREHEQFF
j_call: TRBJ2-2; d_call: NA; clone_size: NA; v_call: TRBV10-3; cdr3_nt: TGTGCCATCACCCGAGAACTAGCCGGGGAGCTGTTTTTT; cdr3_aa: CAITRELAGELFF
j_call: TRBJ1-1; d_call: NA; clone_size: NA; v_call: TRBV18; cdr3_nt: TGTGCCAGTTCCGTGGAACGGCAGCAGTCGGCTTTCTTT; cdr3_aa: CASSVERQQSAFF
j_call: TRBJ1-1; d_call: NA; clone_size: few; v_call: TRBV6-4; cdr3_nt: TGTGCCAGCAGTGATCAGAGTGGCACTGAAGCTTTCTTT; cdr3_aa: CASSDQSGTEAFF
j_call: TRBJ2-1; d_call: TRBD1; clone_size: few; v_call: TRBV6-5; cdr3_nt: TGTGCCAGCACCGCATCCGGGACAGGGCCTTACAATGAGCAGTTCTTC; cdr3_aa: CASTASGTGPYNEQFF
j_call: TRBJ2-1; d_call: NA; clone_size: few; v_call: TRBV11-3; cdr3_nt: TGTGCCAGCAGCTCGAGGGACGCGGGGTCCTACAATGAGCAGTTCTTC; cdr3_aa: CASSSRDAGSYNEQFF
j_call: TRBJ2-3; d_call: TRBD2; clone_size: NA; v_call: TRBV5-1; cdr3_nt: TGCGCCAGCAGCCCAGGACTAGCGCCTAGCACAGATACGCAGTATTTT; cdr3_aa: CASSPGLAPSTDTQYF
j_call: TRBJ2-7; d_call: TRBD2; clone_size: NA; v_call: TRBV20-1; cdr3_nt: TGCAGTGCTTCGCCGGGAGCGGGAGAACCCTACGAGCAGTACTTC; cdr3_aa: CSASPGAGEPYEQYF
j_call: TRBJ2-5; d_call: TRBD1; clone_size: NA; v_call: TRBV20-1; cdr3_nt: TGCAGGTCTCCAGACAGGGGGGAGACCCAGTACTTC; cdr3_aa: CRSPDRGETQYF
j_call: TRBJ1-1; d_call: NA; clone_size: few; v_call: TRBV12-3/TRBV12-4; cdr3_nt: TGTGCCAGCAGTTTAAAAATGGGCCCTGCCACTGAAGCTTTCTTT; cdr3_aa: CASSLKMGPATEAFF
j_call: TRBJ2-1; d_call: TRBD1; clone_size: many; v_call: TRBV12-3/TRBV12-4; cdr3_nt: TGTGCCAGCAGTTTAGGACAGGGAATGGGGGAAACCTACAATGAGCAGTTCTTC; cdr3_aa: CASSLGQGMGETYNEQFF
j_call: TRBJ2-5; d_call: NA; clone_size: few; v_call: TRBV24-1; cdr3_nt: TGTGCCACCAGTGACTCAAGGGGCGGTAACAAAGAGACCCAGTACTTC; cdr3_aa: CATSDSRGGNKETQYF
j_call: TRBJ2-7; d_call: TRBD2; clone_size: few; v_call: TRBV7-9; cdr3_nt: TGTGCCAGCAGCTTCGTTAGCGGGAGGGCCCCCTACGAGCAGTACTTC; cdr3_aa: CASSFVSGRAPYEQYF
j_call: TRBJ2-5; d_call: NA; clone_size: few; v_call: TRBV29-1; cdr3_nt: TGCAGCGCAGAGGGCAGACAACTACAAGAGACCCAGTACTTC; cdr3_aa: CSAEGRQLQETQYF
j_call: TRBJ1-5; d_call: NA; clone_size: NA; v_call: TRBV7-9; cdr3_nt: TGTGCCAGCAGCTCCCAGAGGGATAGCAATCAGCCCCAGCATTTT; cdr3_aa: CASSSQRDSNQPQHF
j_call: TRBJ2-3; d_call: TRBD2; clone_size: few; v_call: TRBV5-1; cdr3_nt: TGCGCCAGCAGCTCCGGAGCGGGAGGCCCAGATACGCAGTATTTT; cdr3_aa: CASSSGAGGPDTQYF
j_call: TRBJ2-5; d_call: NA; clone_size: NA; v_call: TRBV20-1; cdr3_nt: TGCAGTGCTAGAGATTCGTTCAGGGTTGAGGGAAAAGGAGAGACCCAGTACTTC; cdr3_aa: CSARDSFRVEGKGETQYF
j_call: TRBJ1-1; d_call: TRBD1; clone_size: many; v_call: TRBV5-1; cdr3_nt: TGCGCCAGCAGCGACGGACAGGGGATCGGCACTGAAGCTTTCTTT; cdr3_aa: CASSDGQGIGTEAFF
j_call: TRBJ2-3; d_call: TRBD2; clone_size: NA; v_call: TRBV13; cdr3_nt: TGTGCCAGCAGCGCGGGACTAGCGGGAGTTGAGGGAGATACGCAGTATTTT; cdr3_aa: CASSAGLAGVEGDTQYF
j_call: TRBJ2-7; d_call: NA; clone_size: NA; v_call: TRBV20-1; cdr3_nt: TGCAGTGCTAGAAGGGTCCCAACCTCTGAGCAGTACTTC; cdr3_aa: CSARRVPTSEQYF
j_call: TRBJ2-7; d_call: NA; clone_size: NA; v_call: TRBV2; cdr3_nt: TGTGCCAGCAGCACCCACAAACATTACGAGCAGTACTTC; cdr3_aa: CASSTHKHYEQYF
j_call: TRBJ2-3; d_call: NA; clone_size: NA; v_call: TRBV7-2; cdr3_nt: TGTGCCAGCAGCGAAGCTGGTACAGATACGCAGTATTTT; cdr3_aa: CASSEAGTDTQYF
j_call: TRBJ2-5; d_call: TRBD2; clone_size: NA; v_call: TRBV4-3; cdr3_nt: TGCGCCAGCAGCCAAGACGGCGGCACTAGCGGGCAAGAGACCCAGTACTTC; cdr3_aa: CASSQDGGTSGQETQYF
j_call: TRBJ2-7; d_call: TRBD2; clone_size: few; v_call: TRBV3-1; cdr3_nt: TGTGCCAGCAGCCCCCGGCGGGACTATACCTACGAGCAGTACTTC; cdr3_aa: CASSPRRDYTYEQYF
j_call: TRBJ2-7; d_call: TRBD2; clone_size: NA; v_call: TRBV11-2; cdr3_nt: TGTGCCAGCAGCCTAGAGCGGGGGGTAAAAGAGCAGTACTTC; cdr3_aa: CASSLERGVKEQYF
j_call: TRBJ2-1; d_call: NA; clone_size: many; v_call: TRBV12-3/TRBV12-4; cdr3_nt: TGTGCCAGCAGTCCGAGGTATGAGCAGTTCTTC; cdr3_aa: CASSPRYEQFF